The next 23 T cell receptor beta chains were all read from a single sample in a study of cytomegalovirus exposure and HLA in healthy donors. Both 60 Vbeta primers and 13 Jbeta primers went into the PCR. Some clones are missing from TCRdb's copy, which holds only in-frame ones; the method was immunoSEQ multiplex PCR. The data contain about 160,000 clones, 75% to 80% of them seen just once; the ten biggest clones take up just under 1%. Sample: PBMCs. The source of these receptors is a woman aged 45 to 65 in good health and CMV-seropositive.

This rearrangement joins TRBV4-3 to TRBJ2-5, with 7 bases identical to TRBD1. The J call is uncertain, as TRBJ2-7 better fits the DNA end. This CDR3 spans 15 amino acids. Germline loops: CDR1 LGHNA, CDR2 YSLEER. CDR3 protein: CASSHQLTGSYEQYF. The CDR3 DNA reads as TGCGCCAGCAGCCACCAGCTGACAGGGTCCTACGAGCAGTACTTC.

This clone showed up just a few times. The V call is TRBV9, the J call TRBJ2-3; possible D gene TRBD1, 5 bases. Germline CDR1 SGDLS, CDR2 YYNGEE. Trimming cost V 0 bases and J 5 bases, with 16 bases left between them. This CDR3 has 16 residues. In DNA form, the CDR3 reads TGTGCCAGCAGCGTAGGAAGGCAGGGATTGCAAGATACGCAGTATTTT. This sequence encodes CASSVGRQGLQDTQYF. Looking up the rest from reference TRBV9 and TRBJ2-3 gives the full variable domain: DSGVTQTPKHLITATGQRVTLRCSPRSGDLSVYWYQQSLDQGLQFLIQYYNGEERAKGNILERFSAQQFPDLHSELNLSSLELGDSALYFCASSVGRQGLQDTQYFGPGTRLTVL.

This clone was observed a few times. The CDR3 region has the DNA TGTGCCAGTAGTAGAGGGCTAGCGGGAGTTCTTGTCAACAATGAGCAGTTCTTC. It translates to CASSRGLAGVLVNNEQFF. The chain carries TRBV19 and TRBJ2-1; 10 nucleotides agree with TRBD2. CDR1 and CDR2 (germline): LNHDA, SQIVND (reference sequence). CDR3 length: 18 residues. V lost 4 bases and J lost 5; bases outside the gene matches: 14.

This CDR3 is CASSLGQGDGYEQYF. CDR3 DNA: TGCGCCAGCAGCTTGGGACAGGGGGATGGGTACGAGCAGTACTTC. The rearrangement uses TRBV5-1 and TRBJ2-7; 9 bases map to TRBD1. The V and J ends lost 0 bases and 4 bases, in that order; junction bases with no gene match: 5. CDR3 length: 15 amino acids. Germline V gene data show CDR1 as SGHRS and CDR2 as YFSETQ.

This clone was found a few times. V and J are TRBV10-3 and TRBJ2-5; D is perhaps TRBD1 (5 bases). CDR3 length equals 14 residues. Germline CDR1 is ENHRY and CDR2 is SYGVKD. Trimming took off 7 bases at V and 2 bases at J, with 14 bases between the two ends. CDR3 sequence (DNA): TGTGCCATCAATCAGGGTATCGGGCAAGAGACCCAGTACTTC. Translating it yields CAINQGIGQETQYF.

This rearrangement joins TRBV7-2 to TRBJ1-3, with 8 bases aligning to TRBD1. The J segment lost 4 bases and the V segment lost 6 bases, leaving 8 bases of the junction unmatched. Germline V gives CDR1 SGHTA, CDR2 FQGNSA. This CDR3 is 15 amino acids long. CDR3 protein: CASRRQGSSGNTIYF. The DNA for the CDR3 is TGTGCCAGCAGGAGACAGGGGTCTTCAGGAAACACCATATATTTT.

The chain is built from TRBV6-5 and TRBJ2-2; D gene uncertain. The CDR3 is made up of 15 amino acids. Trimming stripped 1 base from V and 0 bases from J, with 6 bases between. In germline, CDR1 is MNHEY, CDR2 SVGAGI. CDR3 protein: CASSYFGTNTGELFF. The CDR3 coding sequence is TGTGCCAGCAGTTACTTTGGCACGAACACCGGGGAGCTGTTTTTT.

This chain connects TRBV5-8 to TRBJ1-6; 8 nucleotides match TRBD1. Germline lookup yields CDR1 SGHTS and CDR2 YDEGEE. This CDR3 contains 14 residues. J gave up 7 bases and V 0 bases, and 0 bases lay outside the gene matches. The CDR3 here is CASSLGQGNSPLHF. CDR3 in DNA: TGTGCCAGCAGCTTGGGACAGGGGAATTCACCCCTCCACTTT.

CDR3 sequence: CASSLGNYNEQFF. The CDR3 DNA reads TGTGCCAGTAGTCTCGGGAATTACAATGAGCAGTTCTTC. This chain links TRBV19 with TRBJ2-1; D is possibly TRBD2 (5 bases). V shed 5 bases and J shed 4 bases, with 9 bases lying between them. The CDR3 spans 13 residues. Germline V gene lookup returns CDR1 LNHDA and CDR2 SQIVND (reference sequence).

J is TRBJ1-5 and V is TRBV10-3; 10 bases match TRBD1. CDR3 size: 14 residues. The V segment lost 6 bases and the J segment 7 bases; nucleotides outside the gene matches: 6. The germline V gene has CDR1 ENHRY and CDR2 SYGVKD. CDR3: CAISLGQGKQPQHF. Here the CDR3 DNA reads TGTGCCATCAGCCTGGGACAGGGGAAACAGCCCCAGCATTTT.

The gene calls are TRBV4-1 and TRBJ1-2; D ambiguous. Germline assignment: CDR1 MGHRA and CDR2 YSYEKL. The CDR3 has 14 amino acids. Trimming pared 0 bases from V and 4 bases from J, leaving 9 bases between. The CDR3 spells CASSQDDGVYGYTF. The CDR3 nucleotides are TGCGCCAGCAGCCAAGATGACGGGGTCTATGGCTACACCTTC.

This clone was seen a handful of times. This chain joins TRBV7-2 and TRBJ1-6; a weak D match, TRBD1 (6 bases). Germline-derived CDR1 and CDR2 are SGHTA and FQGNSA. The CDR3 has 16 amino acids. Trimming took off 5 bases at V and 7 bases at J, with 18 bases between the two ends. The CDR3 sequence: CASSLRIGQRNSPLHF. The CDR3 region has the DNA TGTGCCAGCAGCCTACGCATTGGACAGAGAAATTCACCCCTCCACTTT.

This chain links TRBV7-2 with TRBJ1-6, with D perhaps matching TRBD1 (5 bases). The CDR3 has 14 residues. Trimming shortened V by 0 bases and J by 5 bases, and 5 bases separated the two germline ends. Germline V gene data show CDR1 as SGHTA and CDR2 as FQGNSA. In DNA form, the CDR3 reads TGTGCCAGCAGCTTAGCCAGGGATAATTCACCCCTCCACTTT. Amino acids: CASSLARDNSPLHF.

The CDR3: CASSLTPQNGYTF. As DNA, the CDR3 is TGTGCCAGCAGCCTCACACCCCAGAATGGCTACACCTTC. V usage is TRBV6-5 and J usage is TRBJ1-2; D unresolved. From germline, CDR1 is MNHEY and CDR2 SVGAGI. V lost 6 bases, J lost 6 bases, and 14 bases lay in between. The CDR3 runs 13 residues.

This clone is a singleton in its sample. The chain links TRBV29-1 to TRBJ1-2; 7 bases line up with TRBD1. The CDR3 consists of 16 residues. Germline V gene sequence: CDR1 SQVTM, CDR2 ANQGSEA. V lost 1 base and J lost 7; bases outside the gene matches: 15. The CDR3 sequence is CSVEGGHRGASSGYTF. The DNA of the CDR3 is TGCAGCGTTGAAGGCGGTCACAGGGGAGCATCTTCTGGCTACACCTTC.

The CDR3 coding sequence is TGTGCCAGCAGCTCCCCTGTAGAGACAGGGGGCGCCTTTAGAGAGACCCAGTACTTC. This sequence encodes CASSSPVETGGAFRETQYF. This sequence joins TRBV5-6 and TRBJ2-5; 10 nucleotides line up with TRBD1. Trimming at V came to 3 bases and at J to 4 bases, leaving 18 bases not matched to a gene. The V gene's germline CDR1 is SGHDT and CDR2 YYEEEE. This CDR3 spans 19 amino acids.

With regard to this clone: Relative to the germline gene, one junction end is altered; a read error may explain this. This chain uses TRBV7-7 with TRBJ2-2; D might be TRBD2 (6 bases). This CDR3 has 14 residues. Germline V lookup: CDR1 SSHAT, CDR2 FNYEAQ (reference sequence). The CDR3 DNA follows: TGTGCTAGCAGCGCGGGACTGGGGATCGGGGAGCTGTTTTTT. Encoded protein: CASSAGLGIGELFF.

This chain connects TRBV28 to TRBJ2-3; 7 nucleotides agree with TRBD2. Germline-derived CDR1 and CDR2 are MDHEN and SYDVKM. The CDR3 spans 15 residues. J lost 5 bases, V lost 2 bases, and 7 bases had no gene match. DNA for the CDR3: TGTGCCAGCAGTTTACGCGGGAGAAGATTAGATACGCAGTATTTT. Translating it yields CASSLRGRRLDTQYF.

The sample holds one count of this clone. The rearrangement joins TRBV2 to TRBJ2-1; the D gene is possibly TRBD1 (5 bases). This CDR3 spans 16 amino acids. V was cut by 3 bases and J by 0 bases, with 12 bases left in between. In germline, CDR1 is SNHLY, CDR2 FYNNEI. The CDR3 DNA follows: TGTGCCAGCAGTGAGGAAGGGGCTTTCTCCTACAATGAGCAGTTCTTC. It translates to CASSEEGAFSYNEQFF. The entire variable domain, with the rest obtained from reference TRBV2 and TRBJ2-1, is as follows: EPEVTQTPSHQVTQMGQEVILRCVPISNHLYFYWYRQILGQKVEFLVSFYNNEISEKSEIFDDQFSVERPDGSNFTLKIRSTKLEDSAMYFCASSEEGAFSYNEQFFGPGTRLTVL.

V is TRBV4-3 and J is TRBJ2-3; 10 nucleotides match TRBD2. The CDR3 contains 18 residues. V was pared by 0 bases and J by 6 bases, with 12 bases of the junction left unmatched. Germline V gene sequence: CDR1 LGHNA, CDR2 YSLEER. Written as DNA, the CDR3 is TGCGCCAGCAGCCAAGAAGGGTGGACTAGCGGTGTGGGGGATACGCAGTATTTT. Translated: CASSQEGWTSGVGDTQYF.

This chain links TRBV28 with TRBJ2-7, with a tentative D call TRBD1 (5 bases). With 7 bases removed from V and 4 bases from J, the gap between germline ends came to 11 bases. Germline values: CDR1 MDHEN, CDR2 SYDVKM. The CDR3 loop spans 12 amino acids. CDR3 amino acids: CASTTGDYEQYF. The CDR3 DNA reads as TGTGCCAGCACCACAGGCGATTACGAGCAGTACTTC.

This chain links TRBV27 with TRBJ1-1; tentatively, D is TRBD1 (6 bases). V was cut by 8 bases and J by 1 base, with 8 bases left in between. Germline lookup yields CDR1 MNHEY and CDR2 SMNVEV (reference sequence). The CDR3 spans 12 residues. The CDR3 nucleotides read TGTGCCAGCCTGACAGGGAACACTGAAGCTTTCTTT. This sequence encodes CASLTGNTEAFF.

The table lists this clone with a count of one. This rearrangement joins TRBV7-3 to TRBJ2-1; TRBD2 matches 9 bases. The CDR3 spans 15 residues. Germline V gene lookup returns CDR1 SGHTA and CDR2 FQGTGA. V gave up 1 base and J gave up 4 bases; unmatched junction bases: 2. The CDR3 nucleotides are TGTGCCAGCAGCTTAATGGCGGGAGGGTACAATGAGCAGTTCTTC. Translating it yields CASSLMAGGYNEQFF.